These T cell receptor beta chains were read from a single sample in a study of T cells in Graves' hyperthyroidism and ophthalmopathy. TCRdb reanalysed the multiplex PCR reads using MiXCR and keeps one entry per CDR3 protein. The table lists about 500,000 distinct CDR3 sequences, under 15% of them singletons. Sequencing was carried out using blood. All receptors come from a woman aged 18-29 years with Graves' hyperthyroidism. Both conserved end residues are part of each CDR3. The D gene is left open where the match is weak. Clone size, where shown, is once, few, many, or a class for clones that have expanded.

>TRBD2|many|14|TRBV5-1|TRBJ2-1
TGCGCCAGCAGGACTAGCGAGTCCTACAATGAGCAGTTCTTC
CASRTSESYNEQFF
>.|few|14|TRBV6-1|TRBJ1-2
TGTGCCAGCAGTGAAGGGTCCAACAGCGGTGGCTACACCTTC
CASSEGSNSGGYTF
>.|.|14|TRBV19|TRBJ1-1
TGTGCCGGTAGTATGGGGAGTTTGAACACTGAAGCTTTCTTT
CAGSMGSLNTEAFF
>.|.|14|TRBV19|TRBJ2-1
TGTGCCACCCCCCGCGGTAGCTCCTACAATGAGCAGTTCTTC
CATPRGSSYNEQFF
>.|few|15|TRBV7-8|TRBJ2-1
TGTGCCAGCAGCTTAGCGAGGGGACCTGGCTATGAGCAGTTCTTC
CASSLARGPGYEQFF
>.|few|15|TRBV9|TRBJ2-3
TGTGCCAGCAGCGTTACGGACAGTGGCACAGATACGCAGTATTTT
CASSVTDSGTDTQYF
>TRBD1|.|11|TRBV20-1|TRBJ1-1
TGCAGTGCTCTTAGGGACAGCGAAGCTTTCTTT
CSALRDSEAFF
>TRBD2|many|16|TRBV14|TRBJ2-3
TGTGCCAGCAGCCAAGAGGCTAGCGGGGGCACAGATACGCAGTATTTT
CASSQEASGGTDTQYF
>.|many|14|TRBV29-1|TRBJ1-4
TGCAGCGCCCAGCGGGGGGCGGAGAATGAAAAACTGTTTTTT
CSAQRGAENEKLFF
>TRBD1|.|14|TRBV6-2/TRBV6-3|TRBJ1-5
TGTGCCAGCAGGAGGACAGGGGAGGCTCAGCCCCAGCATTTT
CASRRTGEAQPQHF
>.|.|15|TRBV3-1|TRBJ2-2
TGTGCCAGCAGCCCAACCCGGACAGTCCCCGGGGAGCTGTTTTTT
CASSPTRTVPGELFF
>TRBD1|few|15|TRBV7-9|TRBJ2-5
TGTGCCAGCAGCTTAGGCCACAGGGGGCAAGAGTCCCAGTACTTC
CASSLGHRGQESQYF
>.|.|13|TRBV30|TRBJ1-1
TGTGCCTGGAAGCGACAGGAGGTCACTGAAGCTTTCTTT
CAWKRQEVTEAFF
>TRBD2|few|15|TRBV5-1|TRBJ2-1
TGCGCCAACAACCTCCGGGGGGGGCCCTACAATGAGCAGTTCTTC
CANNLRGGPYNEQFF
>.|.|12|TRBV27|TRBJ2-7
TGTGCCAGCAGCCGCTCGGGTTACGAGCGGTACTTC
CASSRSGYERYF
>.|many|15|TRBV9|TRBJ2-1
TGTGCCAGCAGCGCCCCTACCGCGGAGCACAATGAGCAGTTCTTC
CASSAPTAEHNEQFF
>.|many|15|TRBV2|TRBJ2-6
TGTGCCAACGACATTAGCTCCTCTGGGGCCAACGTCCTGACTTTC
CANDISSSGANVLTF
>TRBD2|many|15|TRBV7-2|TRBJ2-5
TGTGCCAGCAGCTTAGTTAGCGGGAGGTGGGAGACCCAGTACTTC
CASSLVSGRWETQYF
>TRBD1|many|15|TRBV12-3/TRBV12-4|TRBJ1-5
TGTGCCAGCAGCTTCTCCAGGGGGCGGAATCAGCCCCAGCATTTT
CASSFSRGRNQPQHF
>TRBD2|few|15|TRBV5-1|TRBJ2-1
TGCGCCAGCAGGCCTGGGAGGGCCCAGTGGAGGGAGCAGTTCTTC
CASRPGRAQWREQFF
>.|many|15|TRBV6-1|TRBJ2-2
TGTGCCAGCACCCGCGACAGGCGGAACACCGGGGAGCTGTTTTTT
CASTRDRRNTGELFF
>TRBD2|.|15|TRBV12-3/TRBV12-4|TRBJ2-3
TGTGCCAGCAGTTACTCTAGCGGGAGATTAGATACGCAGTATTTT
CASSYSSGRLDTQYF
>.|few|15|TRBV7-3|TRBJ1-1
TGTGCCAGCAGCCAGCCGGACACTCCGGACACTGAAGCTTTCTTT
CASSQPDTPDTEAFF
>TRBD1|many|15|TRBV12-3/TRBV12-4|TRBJ2-5
TGTGCCAGCAGTTCGGACAGGGTGTTGGGAGAGACCCAGTACTTC
CASSSDRVLGETQYF
>.|many|19|TRBV10-3|TRBJ2-6
TGTGCCATCAGTGAGGATCCCCCGGGACGTATCTCTGGGGCCAACGTCCTGACTTTC
CAISEDPPGRISGANVLTF
>.|once|14|TRBV6-2/TRBV6-3|TRBJ1-3
TGTGCCAGCAAAGATAGCCTTTCTGGAAACACCATATATTTT
CASKDSLSGNTIYF
>.|many|14|TRBV5-5|TRBJ1-2
TGTGCCAGCAGCCGGACGGACCTTAACTATGGCTACACCTTC
CASSRTDLNYGYTF
>.|many|12|TRBV6-1|TRBJ1-1
TGTGCCAGCAGTGAGACTGGATGGGAAGCTTTCTTT
CASSETGWEAFF
>.|many|12|TRBV2|TRBJ2-3
TGTGCCAGCACCAGGATCACAGATACGCAGTATTTT
CASTRITDTQYF
>TRBD1|.|16|TRBV19|TRBJ1-2
TGTGCCAGTAGTGGACAGGGGCTCAGCCCTAACTATGGCTACACCTTC
CASSGQGLSPNYGYTF
>.|many|15|TRBV9|TRBJ1-3
TGTGCCAGCAGCAAAACAGGGAGGGTTGGAAACACCATATATTTT
CASSKTGRVGNTIYF
>.|many|10|TRBV2|TRBJ1-2
TGTGCCAGCCGGATCTATGGCTACACCTTC
CASRIYGYTF
>.|few|11|TRBV29-1|TRBJ1-3
TGCAGCGTCCACGTCGGAAACACCATATATTTT
CSVHVGNTIYF
>TRBD2|once|15|TRBV27|TRBJ2-5
TGTGCCAGCAGTGGACCGGGTGCGGGAGGCGAGACCCAGTACTTC
CASSGPGAGGETQYF
>.|.|15|TRBV27|TRBJ2-2
TGTGCCAGTAGCGCCTTGGTGGAACACGCCGGGGAGCTGTTTTTT
CASSALVEHAGELFF
>.|many|13|TRBV15|TRBJ1-1
TGTGCCACCAGCCCCCCGGGAACCACTGAAGCTTTCTTT
CATSPPGTTEAFF
>TRBD2|many|15|TRBV7-3|TRBJ2-5
TGTGCCAGCAGCTTAATGGGACTAGCGAAAGAGACCCAGTACTTC
CASSLMGLAKETQYF
>TRBD1|many|16|TRBV6-1|TRBJ1-1
TGTGCCAGCAGTGTGGCTGTAGGGGGCCTGAACACTGAAGCTTTCTTT
CASSVAVGGLNTEAFF
>.|many|14|TRBV2|TRBJ2-3
TGTGCCAGCAGCCGGGACCAAGGGGCAGATACGCAGTATTTT
CASSRDQGADTQYF
>TRBD2|many|15|TRBV11-3|TRBJ2-3
TGTGCCAGCACCCTCGGGGGGGGTTCCACAGATACGCAGTATTTT
CASTLGGGSTDTQYF
>TRBD2|many|14|TRBV20-1|TRBJ2-7
TGCAGTGCTAGAGGACTAGCGGGAGTGGGCGAGCAGTACTTC
CSARGLAGVGEQYF
>.|few|16|TRBV24-1|TRBJ2-1
TGTGCCGCCAGTGAGTCACAGCCCCGACCCTACAATGAGCAGTTCTTC
CAASESQPRPYNEQFF
>.|many|16|TRBV7-9|TRBJ1-3
TGTGCCAGCAGCCCGACGGACCGATTCTCTGGAAACACCATATATTTT
CASSPTDRFSGNTIYF
>TRBD2|.|18|TRBV12-5|TRBJ2-1
TGTGCTAGTGGTTTGCCACACTCCGGGACTAGCGGTAACAATGAGCAGTTCTTC
CASGLPHSGTSGNNEQFF
>TRBD1|many|16|TRBV27|TRBJ1-6
TGTGCCAGCAGTTTTGGGGACAGCGCCTATAATTCACCCCTCCACTTT
CASSFGDSAYNSPLHF
>TRBD1|.|13|TRBV29-1|TRBJ2-1
TGCAGCGTTGAACTCAGGGGGCTCCATGAGCAGTTCTTC
CSVELRGLHEQFF
>.|many|12|TRBV27|TRBJ2-7
TGTGCCAGCAGCTTGGGAGGTCACGAGCAGTACTTC
CASSLGGHEQYF
>TRBD2|many|17|TRBV5-1|TRBJ2-1
TGCGCCAGCAGCCAAAAGACTAGCGGGGGATTATACAATGAGCAGTTCTTC
CASSQKTSGGLYNEQFF
>TRBD1|many|14|TRBV12-3/TRBV12-4|TRBJ1-1
TGTGCCACTTACCCCGGGACAGGGAACACTGAAGCTTTCTTT
CATYPGTGNTEAFF